The entry below gives a single T cell receptor (beta chain) sequence along with its context. There are a few counts of this clonotype. The antigen this receptor binds is unknown. The record has no base qualities; no much larger clone is one base away. Data came from an Illumina NovaSeq 6000. TCRalpha and TCRbeta cDNA libraries were constructed by 5'RACE with constant-segment primers, with sample barcodes and unique molecular identifiers being introduced. RNA was extracted from every sample with Trizol reagent. Amplification of the libraries took two PCR steps, and the second step added a second sample barcode plus Illumina TruSeq adapters. Sequencing of libraries was performed on an Illumina NovaSeq with 2 x 150 bp paired-end reads. The study's processing was this. The reads were demultiplexed and collapsed into UMI-guided consensus sequences using migec v1.2.7. Using mixcr v2.1.11, UMI consensuses were aligned to TRA and TRB V and J templates and then assembled into clonotypes. A clonotype was counted as expanded or contracted only when both edgeR and NoisET called the clonotype significant, with the noise models trained on biological replicates. For edgeR calls, a false discovery rate-adjusted p below 0.01 and a log2 fold-change threshold of 1 were applied. PCA with hierarchical clustering of max-normalized trajectories of the 1000 most abundant clonotypes was used as exploratory dynamics analysis. Separately sequenced CD4+ and CD8+ repertoires were used to assign a CD4 or CD8 phenotype to each responding clone. In-frame beta chains were kept once TCRdb had trimmed the public reads at Q25 with fastp and called clones with MiXCR. Identical CDR3 protein sequences are pooled into one entry, listed with their most common genes and DNA. TCRdb's processing, not the authors', yielded these V and J calls. This sample comprises some 270,000 distinct CDR3 sequences, 15% of them detected only once. The top ten clonotypes cover 2% to 2.5% of the sample.

This sample was included in a study of T-cell memory formation after mild COVID-19 (dated by TCRdb to the early 2020s). Looking at the study overall: TCR sequence clusters from the two donors were largely donor specific. T-cell clones expanding and contracting after mild COVID-19 in two donors were tracked by longitudinal TCRalpha and TCRbeta repertoire sequencing. Two young, previously healthy adult volunteers made up the cohort, one male and one female. What the work shows at the level of the full study, not this receptor alone: The study covered only a couple of mild cases, and larger cohorts including severe cases with pre-infection samples were considered necessary. Some responding clones were detected in pre-infection memory, suggesting pre-existing cross-reactive memory T cells joined the SARS-CoV-2 response. SARS-CoV-2 specificity was not confirmed for the second-wave clones peaking on day 37. Contracting CD4+ clones appeared mostly in the CM and EM memory subsets, whereas CD8+ clones were enriched in EMRA. Clones that contracted from day 15 to 85 showed balanced CD4/CD8 phenotypes, whereas a second wave of clones that expanded from day 15 to 37 leaned towards CD4+.

Ficoll-Paque density gradient centrifugation was the method used to isolate PBMCs. The junction shows trimming of 3 bases on V and 2 bases on J, and the gene matches do not reach 7 bases of it. From its cysteine to its phenylalanine, the CDR3 spans 16 amino acids. The kept DNA is CDR3 alone, 48 bases in frame from the first base. The germline V gene gives CDR1 as MGHRA and CDR2 as YSYEKL. Recombination connected TRBV4-1 to TRBJ2-4; TRBD2 fits 7 bases in the junction. This TCR was sampled from an adult woman who had mild COVID-19 (a few samples of this study predate the infection). The sample titles of this study are shuffled in the database, so cell type and time point are left out; the donor was told from shared clones. Specimen: PBMCs or a T cell subset sorted from them (not recorded which). The DNA sequence is as follows: TGCGCCAGCAGCCACGCCGGGGGGTTACCCAAAAACATTCAGTACTTC. It codes for CASSHAGGLPKNIQYF.